This TCR beta chain was recovered during a study of shared clonotypes between healthy human individuals. Study-wide context: Each donor had three CD4 naive, three CD4 memory, two CD8 naive and one CD8 memory plate.

Notes on the study in general: Non-shared clonotypes displayed generation probabilities falling below those of clonotypes present in all four donors.

The CDR3 covers 17 residues. The V gene end was trimmed by 6 bases and the J gene end by 4 bases; junction bases not matched to a gene: 14. The V gene's germline CDR1 is MNHEY and CDR2 SMNVEV (reference sequence). Sequenced by immunoSEQ multiplex PCR; TCRdb stores in-frame clones only, minus some. This sample has a few hundred thousand clones; around 90% occur once, and the top ten carry around 15%. Combining CD45RO+ cells with CCR7-negative CD45RA+ TemRA cells gave CD8 memory. Concerning this clone itself: Its antigen is still unknown.

The clonotype comes from a man between 18 and 35 years old in good health. Input material: memory CD8+ T cells sorted from blood. Subset given: CD45RO+ cells pooled with CCR7-negative TemRA cells. The chain recombines TRBV27 with TRBJ2-5; TRBD2 agrees at 10 bases. The CDR3 DNA follows: TGTGCCAGCAGCCCCTTTGGCCTAGCGGGAGTTCGAGAGACCCAGTACTTC. Protein product: CASSPFGLAGVRETQYF.